This T cell receptor beta chain was captured by sequencing in a study of blood T cell repertoires in COVID-19. Across the whole study: PBMCs, B-cell-depleted T cells, or T cells provided the cDNA or gDNA that made up the material.

Assignment of participants to cohorts was predicated upon participant-reported clinical history. The CDR3 spans 13 residues. Trimming removed 3 bases at V and 2 bases at J, with 7 bases between. Germline V CDR1 and CDR2: LNHDA, SQIVND (reference sequence). Original handling: Reference gene primer amplification in the assay estimated nucleated cell counts. Sequenced by immunoSEQ multiplex PCR; TCRdb stores in-frame clones only, minus some. The V and J calls and clone size were taken over from that table, and D and trimming were inferred from the DNA. The sample has about 310,000 clones; over 75% are singletons.

The sequenced material came from PBMCs or T cells enriched from blood (not recorded which). This sequence was found in a woman between 40 and 50 years old who had recovered from COVID-19. J is TRBJ1-2 and V is TRBV19, with D possibly TRBD1 on 5 matching bases. The CDR3 loop reads CASSIDRNYGYTF. The CDR3 DNA is TGTGCCAGTAGTATCGACAGAAACTATGGCTACACCTTC.